This T cell receptor (beta chain) was sequenced for a study of T cell clones after liver transplantation (dated by TCRdb to about 2019). A note on the overall study: Samples were obtained from ITN030ST, a randomized trial in which withdrawal of immunosuppression was attempted within 2 years of liver transplantation. Donor-reactive T cell clones were identified using TCRbeta sequencing after a pre-transplant mixed lymphocyte reaction and were then followed in post-transplant blood. Third party-reactive TCRbeta sequences from pre-transplant MLRs were also identified as an antigen-independent comparator for donor-reactive sequences. Of the eight recipients, three were HCV-positive, while the remaining recipients had been transplanted for non-autoimmune, non-viral indications. No induction therapy was given to the subjects, and standard immunosuppression was administered until randomization at 12-24 months post-transplant. Tolerance was defined as complete immunosuppression withdrawal for at least one year with no rise in liver enzymes beyond twice the upper limit of normal. Blood samples were collected pre-transplant, pre-randomization before withdrawal, and post-randomization after either full withdrawal or failed withdrawal. The study cohort included 8 liver transplant recipients, of whom 3 were classified as tolerant and 5 as non-tolerant. Broader findings and caveats from the paper: In two subjects, low numbers of available donor cells limited the measurable donor-reactive repertoire. Because no allograft tissue specimens were available, donor-reactive T cells may have migrated into the graft instead of being deleted. A greater decline was seen for donor-reactive sequences than for third party-reactive sequences, suggesting partial antigen-specific deletion unrelated to withdrawal success. Conclusions were preliminary, limited by small, heterogeneous patient numbers and non-standardized post-transplant time points. When repertoire turnover was taken into account, detection of donor-reactive sequences was significantly reduced in 7 of 8 subjects for CD4 and in 8 of 8 subjects for CD8. Circulating donor-reactive CD4 TCRbeta sequences fell significantly post-transplant in 5 of 8 subjects, irrespective of tolerance or HCV status.

Concerning this clone: Its antigen remains undetermined. Base qualities are not recorded, but no much larger clone differs from it by a single base.

Frozen genomic DNA underwent high-throughput TCRbeta CDR3 sequencing by immunoSEQ, including PCR amplification, mapping, bias correction and internal controls. The original pipeline was this. Only productive rearrangements were retained, with each unique TCRbeta sequence defined by its CDR3 nucleotide sequence together with its V and J gene. Donor-reactive sequences required at least 5-fold expansion in CFSE-low cells versus unstimulated pre-transplant cells and at least 0.01% frequency. To ensure at least 90% detection power, minimum frequency thresholds were set for each subject based on that subject's lowest-template unstimulated sample. Jensen-Shannon divergence between the top 1000 TCRbeta sequences after and before transplant was used to measure repertoire turnover. Changes in detection of donor-reactive sequences were tested with two-sided Fisher's exact tests. The source is immuneACCESS, and TCRdb retained only in-frame sequences with V and J called. Part of the clones is not carried over; for the studies checked, unresolved V genes explain less than half of this, and the remainder is unexplained. V and J calls and clone size are copied from that table; D and trimming were computed from the DNA. The sample data list roughly 65,000 clones, and around 92% of these were observed just once. Of the sample, roughly 0.98% falls within the top ten clones.

The germline V and J ends show losses of 1 base and 4 bases respectively, and no gene match explains 4 bases of the junction. For CDR1 and CDR2, the germline V gene (reference sequence) lists SGHAT and FQDESV. From cysteine to phenylalanine, the CDR3 is 15 amino acids long. CDR3 DNA is the only sequence kept; it has 45 bases, read in frame from the first base. Unstimulated PBMCs, after thawing, were stained for CD3, CD4 and CD8 and then FACS-sorted into CD3+CD4+ and CD3+CD8+ populations. Randomization to immunosuppression withdrawal applied to every one of the 8 studied subjects. The Qiagen DNeasy Blood and Tissue Kit was used for genomic DNA isolation.

The sample was CD4+ T cells from blood, taken roughly 25 months after liver transplant. The chain joins TRBV11-1 to TRBJ2-7, with 10 junctional bases fitting TRBD1. This receptor was obtained from a human patient who received a liver transplant. Some T cells may be donor cells from the graft after a transplant. At the DNA level, the sequence is TGTGCCAGCAGCTTAGGCACGGGACAGGGGTACGAGCAGTACTTC. The encoded protein is CASSLGTGQGYEQYF.